Given below is one T cell receptor (beta chain) in context. The data are from a study of T cell changes during pregnancy in multiple sclerosis. This CDR3 contains 14 residues. J lost 4 bases, V lost 0 bases, and 2 bases had no gene match. Germline V lookup: CDR1 SGHRS, CDR2 YFSETQ. Repertoires were generated with immunoSEQ multiplex PCR, while TCRdb's copy carries only in-frame clones and drops some. The sample contains around 57,000 clones, 75% to 90% of which appear only once. V is TRBV5-1 and J is TRBJ2-5, with TRBD1 matching over 8 bases. The sample here was peripheral blood, taken in the first trimester of pregnancy. This TCR derives from a female donor in good health, enrolled as a control in a pregnancy study. The CDR3 is CASSLGGQGETQYF. Written as DNA, the CDR3 is TGCGCCAGCAGCTTGGGTGGACAGGGAGAGACCCAGTACTTC. Supplemented by reference TRBV5-1 and TRBJ2-5, the full variable domain reads KAGVTQTPRYLIKTRGQQVTLSCSPISGHRSVSWYQQTPGQGLQFLFEYFSETQRNKGNFPGRFSGRQFSNSRSEMNVSTLELGDSALYLCASSLGGQGETQYFGPGTRLLVL.